The entry below gives a single T cell receptor (beta chain) sequence along with its context. Antigen specificity is unknown. This sample was included in a study of monozygotic twins with inflammatory bowel disease. Regarding the study as a whole: No single strong signal or clonotype associated with IBD was supported.

Each TCR library consumed about 3,800 ng of total RNA. Reanalyzing the 5' RACE reads, TCRdb keeps one entry per CDR3 protein, without DNA. The table for this sample gives around 380,000 distinct CDR3 sequences. CDR1 is SGDLS, CDR2 YYNGEE, per germline. The length of the CDR3 is 14 residues. This receptor was taken from a human donor with ulcerative colitis or Crohn's disease, or a healthy co-twin of an affected twin (not recorded which). This chain connects TRBV9 to TRBJ1-2; the TRBD1 assignment by TCRdb is unverifiable without DNA. The sample comprised blood. The CDR3 sequence: CASRPGQRNYGYTF.